A selection of T cell receptor beta chains follows, all from one sample in a study of blood T cells in healthy people across ages. MiXCR, applied by TCRdb to the 5' RACE reads, yields one record per CDR3 protein. In the table there are some 1,800,000 distinct CDR3 sequences, around 40% of which are singletons. The source material was blood. Receptor source: a human donor in good health. CDR3s include the opening cysteine and the closing phenylalanine or tryptophan. The D gene is left open where the match is weak. A row's size may be missing; if present it is once, few, many or a size class.

d_gene	v_gene	j_gene	abundance	CDR3nt	CDR3aa
.	TRBV7-3	TRBJ2-7	.	TGTGCCAGCAGCCCACAACCCTCCTACGAGCAGTACTTC	CASSPQPSYEQYF
.	TRBV20-1	TRBJ1-2	many	TGCAGTGCTAGGGTACTTAACTATGGCTACACCTTC	CSARVLNYGYTF
TRBD1	TRBV6-6	TRBJ1-2	few	TGTGCCACAGCCCAGGGGGCAAGGGGCTACACCTTC	CATAQGARGYTF
.	TRBV5-1	TRBJ1-1	.	TGCGCCAGCAGCTTGGAGGCCAGGGTAACGTGGGCTGAAGCTTTCTTT	CASSLEARVTWAEAFF
TRBD2	TRBV4-2	TRBJ2-7	few	TGTGCCAGCAGCCAAGGCCGCGGGGGGCCCTACGAGCAGTACTTC	CASSQGRGGPYEQYF
TRBD1	TRBV4-3	TRBJ1-2	few	TGCGCCAGCAGCCACCGGGACAGGGGGCCAGAGAGCTATACCACTAACTATGGCTACACCTTC	CASSHRDRGPESYTTNYGYTF
.	TRBV27	TRBJ1-1	few	TGTGCCAGCAGTTTATCTTACAGGGAAACTGAAGCTTTCTTT	CASSLSYRETEAFF
TRBD2	TRBV2	TRBJ2-5	few	TGTGCCAGCAGGACACTAGCGGGGGGCTTCCAAGAGACCCAGTACTTC	CASRTLAGGFQETQYF
.	TRBV28	TRBJ1-4	.	TGTGCCAGCAGTTTTTTACAGCCTGAAAAACTGTTTTTT	CASSFLQPEKLFF
.	TRBV11-1	TRBJ1-2	.	TGTGCCAGCAGCCCGAGGCGGACAAGTGGCTACACCTTC	CASSPRRTSGYTF
.	TRBV28	TRBJ1-2	.	TGTGCCAGCAGTTTATGGCCTCCTCCTGGGGATGGCTACACCTTC	CASSLWPPPGDGYTF
.	TRBV20-1	TRBJ2-3	many	TGCAGTGCTTACGGCACATGGGATACGCAGTATTTT	CSAYGTWDTQYF
.	TRBV20-1	TRBJ1-2	few	TGCAGTGCCCAGGAGGAGATTAACTATGGCTACACCTTC	CSAQEEINYGYTF
.	TRBV7-2	TRBJ2-7	.	TGTGCCAGCAGCGCTAGCATTGCTTTTTACGAGCAGTACTTC	CASSASIAFYEQYF
.	TRBV4-3	TRBJ1-2	few	TGCGCCAGCAGCCAAGTGGGGGGGCTTGACTATGGCTACACCTTC	CASSQVGGLDYGYTF
.	TRBV10-3	TRBJ1-2	.	TGTGCCATCAGTGAGTTTTCCGTATCAACAGACTATGGCTACACCTTC	CAISEFSVSTDYGYTF
.	TRBV6-1	TRBJ2-1	few	TGTGCCAGCAGTGGCAGGGGGGAATACAATGAGCAGTTCTTC	CASSGRGEYNEQFF
.	TRBV10-3	TRBJ1-2	.	TGTGCCTCTTGCCCATTTACAGGGTCAATTGGCTACACCTTC	CASCPFTGSIGYTF
TRBD2	TRBV7-8	TRBJ2-3	few	TGTGCCAGCAGCTTATTTAGCGGGCACACAGATACGCAGTATTTT	CASSLFSGHTDTQYF
TRBD1	TRBV27	TRBJ2-1	few	TGTGCCAGCAGCCTTTGGACAGGAACCAATGAGCAGTTCTTC	CASSLWTGTNEQFF
.	TRBV15	TRBJ2-1	.	TGTGCCACCAGCAGAGATGCGGGGAACTACAATGAGCAGTTCTTC	CATSRDAGNYNEQFF
.	TRBV3-1	TRBJ1-2	.	TGTGCCAGCAGCCCTGGGGGGGGCGCTAACTATGGCTACACCTTC	CASSPGGGANYGYTF
TRBD2	TRBV7-9	TRBJ2-1	few	TGTGCCAGCAGCGGGGTACTAGCGGCCTACAATGAGCAGTTCTTC	CASSGVLAAYNEQFF
.	TRBV29-1	TRBJ1-3	.	TGCAGCGTTGGGATGTCTGGAAACACCATATATTTT	CSVGMSGNTIYF
TRBD1	TRBV4-1	TRBJ2-1	.	TGCGCCAGCAGCCAAGTTCAGGGGGATGAGCAGTTCTTC	CASSQVQGDEQFF
.	TRBV7-9	TRBJ2-7	few	TGTGCCAGCAGCTTAGCGAGTGGCGGGATGACCTACGAGCAGTACTTC	CASSLASGGMTYEQYF
.	TRBV5-1	TRBJ2-1	few	TGCGCCAGCAGCTCCACAGGGATTCGAACATATGAGCAGTTCTTC	CASSSTGIRTYEQFF
TRBD1	TRBV7-9	TRBJ2-1	few	TGTGCCAGCAGCTTTTGGGACAGGGGAAATGAGCAGTTCTTC	CASSFWDRGNEQFF
.	TRBV20-1	TRBJ2-3	.	TGCAGTGCTAGAGTGGACGGGTCTAGCACAGATACGCAGTATTTT	CSARVDGSSTDTQYF
.	TRBV7-2	TRBJ1-2	.	TGTGCCAGCAGCGTAGATACAGGGATGGATGGCTACACCTTC	CASSVDTGMDGYTF
.	TRBV12-3/TRBV12-4	TRBJ1-5	few	TGTGCCAGCAGTCGAACCCCAGGGTCTGGTGGCAATCAGCCCCAGCATTTT	CASSRTPGSGGNQPQHF
.	TRBV4-1	TRBJ1-2	few	TGCGCCGGCAGCCAAGGGGGGCGCTCTAACTATGGCTACACCTTC	CAGSQGGRSNYGYTF